This T cell receptor (beta chain) stems from a study of cytomegalovirus exposure and HLA in healthy donors. Study conclusions and caveats: A previous analysis found most TCR beta V segments productive roughly 90% or roughly 30% of the time. Prediction of most subjects' HLA-A and HLA-B alleles by TCR beta sequences was reportedly accurate. Of the V segments, some could not be distinguished, including TRBV6-2 and TRBV6-3, and were excluded. Follow-up analysis seemed to connect common viral pathogens with several of the most significant clusters identified.

Worth noting for this clone: Its antigen is undetermined.

J lost 4 bases, V lost 5 bases, and 14 bases had no gene match. CDR3 length: 17 amino acids. Germline-derived CDR1 and CDR2 are SEHNR and FQNEAQ (reference sequence). Amplification used 60 Vbeta primers and 13 Jbeta primers. Clones were sequenced by immunoSEQ multiplex PCR, and TCRdb holds only the in-frame ones, with some missing. The repertoire shows some 72,000 clones; the top ten hold around 5%. The chain combines TRBV7-9 with TRBJ1-2; 9 bases line up with TRBD1. This clonotype originated in a man in his forties or fifties in good health and CMV-seronegative. Specimen: PBMCs. Here the CDR3 reads CASSRRQGTGWAYGYTF. CDR3 coding DNA: TGTGCCAGCAGCCGCAGACAAGGGACAGGGTGGGCCTATGGCTACACCTTC.